The rows below give T cell receptor beta chains drawn from one sample of a study of cytomegalovirus exposure and HLA in healthy donors. Sequencing was performed with immunoSEQ multiplex PCR; in TCRdb, only in-frame clones are kept and a portion is missing. The sample has 50,000 to 60,000 clones; 78% are singletons. The sequenced sample consisted of PBMCs. All receptors come from a female donor in good health and CMV-seronegative. Each CDR3 is given with its conserved first and last residue. The D gene is left open where the match is weak. Only part of the rows carry a size: once, few, many, or a class if the clone is expanded.

clone size | J gene | CDR3 length | D gene | V gene | CDR3 protein | CDR3 DNA
. | TRBJ2-3 | 14 | . | TRBV5-6 | CASRRDRVSDTQYF | TGTGCCAGCAGGCGGGACCGAGTGTCAGATACGCAGTATTTT
. | TRBJ1-6 | 15 | TRBD1 | TRBV18 | CASSDGTGGGSPLHF | TGTGCCAGCTCTGATGGGACAGGCGGGGGTTCACCCCTCCACTTT
. | TRBJ1-2 | 17 | TRBD1 | TRBV30 | CAWSSTLRDRSNYGYTF | TGTGCCTGGAGTTCTACTTTAAGGGACAGATCTAACTATGGCTACACCTTC
. | TRBJ2-7 | 14 | . | TRBV5-1 | CASSTTTGSYEQYF | TGCGCCAGCAGCACCACCACAGGGTCCTACGAGCAGTACTTC
. | TRBJ2-7 | 18 | TRBD2 | TRBV4-2 | CASSQARAGGPSGYEQYF | TGTGCCAGCAGCCAAGCTCGGGCGGGGGGGCCCTCAGGCTACGAGCAGTACTTC
few | TRBJ2-5 | 16 | TRBD2 | TRBV9 | CASSSSLTSGEETQYF | TGTGCCAGCAGCTCAAGTCTGACTAGCGGAGAAGAGACCCAGTACTTC
. | TRBJ2-2 | 17 | . | TRBV30 | CAWSIRRGGLVTGELFF | TGTGCCTGGAGTATTAGGAGGGGGGGCCTCGTCACCGGGGAGCTGTTTTTT
few | TRBJ2-1 | 12 | TRBD2 | TRBV30 | CAGTGLAFKQFF | TGTGCCGGGACGGGACTAGCGTTTAAGCAGTTCTTC
. | TRBJ1-1 | 14 | . | TRBV5-8 | CASSSGGMSTEAFF | TGTGCCAGCAGCTCGGGGGGCATGAGCACTGAAGCTTTCTTT
. | TRBJ1-3 | 14 | . | TRBV10-3 | CAINTGFTGNTIYF | TGTGCCATCAATACAGGGTTCACTGGAAACACCATATATTTT
. | TRBJ2-1 | 15 | TRBD2 | TRBV6-1 | CASSGGGLRYNEQFF | TGTGCCAGCAGTGGCGGGGGGCTGAGGTACAATGAGCAGTTCTTC
few | TRBJ2-3 | 16 | TRBD2 | TRBV5-8 | CASSILTSGGTDTQYF | TGTGCCAGCAGCATTCTGACTAGCGGGGGCACAGATACGCAGTATTTT
. | TRBJ1-1 | 12 | . | TRBV19 | CASKNSLTEAFF | TGTGCCAGTAAAAACAGTCTCACTGAAGCTTTCTTT
. | TRBJ1-1 | 14 | . | TRBV2 | CASKKTGVNTEAFF | TGTGCCAGCAAGAAGACAGGCGTAAACACTGAAGCTTTCTTT
. | TRBJ1-1 | 14 | . | TRBV27 | CASSLSRLNTEAFF | TGTGCCAGCAGTTTATCGCGCCTGAACACTGAAGCTTTCTTT
few | TRBJ2-5 | 15 | TRBD2 | TRBV4-1 | CASSQRTSGQETQYF | TGCGCCAGCAGCCAACGGACTAGCGGTCAAGAGACCCAGTACTTC
. | TRBJ1-6 | 16 | TRBD1 | TRBV6-1 | CASSGAQGSGNSPLHF | TGTGCCAGCAGTGGAGCACAGGGGTCCGGTAATTCACCCCTCCACTTT
. | TRBJ1-4 | 14 | TRBD1 | TRBV10-3 | CAISERDSNEKLFF | TGTGCCATCAGTGAGCGGGACAGTAATGAAAAACTGTTTTTT
few | TRBJ1-5 | 15 | . | TRBV19 | CASNNDLGGNQPQHF | TGTGCCAGTAATAACGACCTCGGGGGCAATCAGCCCCAGCATTTT
. | TRBJ1-1 | 15 | . | TRBV7-8 | CASSLGPAGLTEAFF | TGTGCCAGCAGCTTAGGGCCCGCGGGGTTAACTGAAGCTTTCTTT
. | TRBJ1-2 | 16 | TRBD1 | TRBV10-3 | CAISEYRDSNNYGYTF | TGTGCCATCAGTGAGTACCGGGACAGCAATAACTATGGCTACACCTTC
. | TRBJ1-2 | 18 | . | TRBV27 | CASSSHQLFTGTTYGYTF | TGTGCCAGCAGTTCCCACCAACTCTTTACAGGGACCACCTATGGCTACACCTTC
. | TRBJ1-5 | 15 | . | TRBV6-1 | CASSEGTVGGQPQHF | TGTGCCAGCAGTGAAGGGACAGTTGGAGGCCAGCCCCAGCATTTT
. | TRBJ2-3 | 17 | . | TRBV10-3 | CAISEKPPTGLTDTQYF | TGTGCCATCAGTGAAAAACCCCCGACAGGCCTCACAGATACGCAGTATTTT
. | TRBJ2-5 | 13 | . | TRBV6-5 | CASAGHIQETQYF | TGTGCCAGTGCCGGACACATCCAAGAGACCCAGTACTTC
. | TRBJ2-3 | 15 | TRBD2 | TRBV11-2 | CASSFAGDRTDTQYF | TGTGCCAGCAGCTTTGCGGGGGATCGCACAGATACGCAGTATTTT
. | TRBJ2-6 | 16 | TRBD2 | TRBV5-1 | CASSFLGGAGANVLTF | TGCGCCAGCAGCTTCCTGGGGGGGGCTGGGGCCAACGTCCTGACTTTC
. | TRBJ2-5 | 14 | . | TRBV29-1 | CSVERGGPQETQYF | TGCAGCGTTGAAAGGGGAGGCCCCCAAGAGACCCAGTACTTC
. | TRBJ1-2 | 16 | . | TRBV4-1 | CASSQDRGNANYGYTF | TGCGCCAGCAGCCAAGATAGGGGTAACGCTAACTATGGCTACACCTTC
. | TRBJ1-2 | 14 | . | TRBV6-5 | CASRDIYRNYGYTF | TGTGCCAGCAGGGATATATACAGGAACTATGGCTACACCTTC
. | TRBJ2-7 | 16 | . | TRBV6-1 | CASSENLDSRHYEQYF | TGTGCCAGCAGTGAAAACCTGGACAGTAGGCACTACGAGCAGTATTTC
. | TRBJ1-2 | 15 | . | TRBV4-1 | CASSQVVGQNYGYTF | TGCGCCAGCAGCCAAGTCGTAGGACAGAACTATGGCTACACCTTC
. | TRBJ2-7 | 14 | TRBD1 | TRBV29-1 | CSVATGGSSYEQYF | TGCAGCGTTGCCACAGGGGGCAGCTCCTACGAGCAGTACTTC
. | TRBJ2-7 | 13 | . | TRBV14 | CASSQVLQNEQYF | TGTGCCAGCAGCCAAGTATTACAGAACGAGCAGTACTTC
. | TRBJ1-1 | 13 | TRBD1 | TRBV19 | CASRDRESTEAFF | TGTGCCAGCAGAGACAGGGAGTCCACTGAAGCTTTCTTT
. | TRBJ2-1 | 15 | TRBD2 | TRBV19 | CASSRIAGGYNEQFF | TGTGCCAGTAGTCGAATCGCGGGGGGATACAATGAGCAGTTCTTC
once | TRBJ1-6 | 15 | TRBD1 | TRBV7-2 | CASRRDRNYNSPLHF | TGTGCCAGCAGAAGGGACAGGAACTATAATTCACCCCTCCACTTT
. | TRBJ2-7 | 15 | TRBD1 | TRBV27 | CASSPRTGPSYEQYF | TGTGCCAGCAGTCCCCGGACAGGGCCCTCCTACGAGCAGTACTTC
. | TRBJ2-7 | 12 | . | TRBV4-3 | CASGSNGARQYF | TGCGCCAGCGGATCGAATGGGGCTAGGCAGTACTTC
. | TRBJ1-5 | 15 | TRBD1 | TRBV19 | CASKRQGANNQPQHF | TGTGCCAGTAAGAGGCAGGGGGCCAACAATCAGCCCCAGCATTTT
. | TRBJ2-1 | 17 | TRBD1 | TRBV5-1 | CASSPVNRGDSYNEQFF | TGCGCCAGCAGCCCAGTAAACAGGGGCGACTCCTACAATGAGCAGTTCTTC
. | TRBJ2-7 | 15 | TRBD1 | TRBV5-1 | CASSSRQGASYEQYF | TGCGCCAGCAGCTCCAGACAGGGGGCGTCTTACGAGCAGTACTTC
. | TRBJ2-7 | 12 | TRBD1 | TRBV29-1 | CSVGGDRDEQYF | TGCAGCGTTGGGGGGGACAGGGACGAGCAGTACTTC
. | TRBJ2-7 | 18 | TRBD1 | TRBV6-4 | CASSGRGQAQHTSYEQYF | TGTGCCAGCAGTGGGAGGGGACAGGCACAACATACCTCCTACGAGCAGTACTTC
. | TRBJ2-7 | 14 | TRBD1 | TRBV10-3 | CAISMGQGACEQYF | TGTGCCATCAGTATGGGACAGGGAGCTTGTGAGCAGTACTTC
. | TRBJ1-5 | 17 | TRBD1 | TRBV19 | CASSRQGLASNSRLWHF | TGTGCCAGTAGCCGACAGGGCCTAGCCTCTAATTCGCGGCTGTGGCATTTT
. | TRBJ2-5 | 16 | TRBD2 | TRBV18 | CASSPLVLAGGETQYF | TGTGCCAGCTCACCGTTGGTGCTAGCGGGGGGAGAGACCCAGTACTTC
. | TRBJ2-3 | 16 | . | TRBV7-9 | CASSLALGQSLDTQYF | TGTGCCAGCAGCTTAGCGTTGGGACAAAGTCTAGATACACAGTATTTT
. | TRBJ1-2 | 13 | . | TRBV6-1 | CASREPGNYGYTF | TGTGCCAGCAGGGAACCGGGAAACTATGGCTACACCTTC
. | TRBJ1-1 | 15 | . | TRBV6-1 | CASRKEGGIITEAFF | TGTGCCAGCAGGAAGGAGGGGGGGATTATCACTGAAGCTTTCTTT
. | TRBJ1-2 | 14 | TRBD1 | TRBV19 | CASSAARGLYGYTF | TGTGCCAGTAGTGCCGCCAGGGGGCTGTATGGCTACACCTTC
. | TRBJ2-5 | 13 | . | TRBV7-9 | CASTHSKMQEQYF | TGTGCCAGCACCCATTCAAAAATGCAAGAGCAGTACTTC
once | TRBJ1-2 | 15 | . | TRBV21-1 | CASSKTAFESYGYTF | TGTGCCAGCAGCAAAACAGCCTTTGAGAGCTATGGCTACACCTTC
few | TRBJ2-3 | 16 | . | TRBV2 | CASSGRGLASTDTQYF | TGTGCCAGCAGTGGGAGAGGTTTGGCTAGCACAGATACGCAGTATTTT
. | TRBJ1-3 | 15 | . | TRBV2 | CASNWRRFEGNTIYF | TGTGCCAGCAACTGGCGGCGGTTTGAGGGAAACACCATATATTTT
. | TRBJ1-1 | 14 | . | TRBV4-3 | CASSLGQWNTEAFF | TGCGCCAGCAGCCTAGGACAGTGGAACACTGAAGCTTTCTTT
. | TRBJ2-3 | 13 | . | TRBV5-4 | CASSYYTTDTQYF | TGTGCCAGCAGCTACTACACCACAGATACGCAGTATTTT
. | TRBJ1-1 | 14 | . | TRBV7-6 | CASSPKTANTEAFF | TGTGCCAGCAGCCCGAAGACAGCAAACACTGAAGCTTTCTTT
. | TRBJ2-1 | 13 | TRBD1 | TRBV2 | CASSGDRGNEQFF | TGTGCCAGCAGTGGAGACAGGGGCAATGAGCAGTTCTTC
. | TRBJ2-2 | 19 | . | TRBV14 | CASSQSQKGLGRNTGELFF | TGTGCCAGCAGCCAATCACAGAAGGGGCTAGGGCGTAACACCGGGGAGCTGTTTTTT